This T cell receptor (beta chain) was sequenced during a study of identical twins. Findings and caveats of the study: There were fewer insertions in abundant cord blood beta clonotypes, but memory repertoires showed no such pattern.

Many counts were recorded for this clonotype. The antigen is unknown. TCRdb reprocessed the 5' RACE reads via MiXCR and lists one record per CDR3 protein. The sample carries 550,000 to 800,000 distinct CDR3 sequences, 7.1% recorded once. The CDR3 sequence is 15 residues long. Trimming removed 4 bases from V and 0 bases from J, with 9 bases in between. Germline CDR1 is KGHDR and CDR2 is SFDVKD. The same specimen was also included in a second study, on yellow fever vaccine responses in identical twins.

The source material was PBMCs. This clonotype originated in a woman between 18 and 29 years old in good health. This chain uses TRBV24-1 with TRBJ2-1; D not resolved. The CDR3 coding sequence is TGTGCCACCAGTGACCGTGGGGTCTCCTACAATGAGCAGTTCTTC. Protein sequence: CATSDRGVSYNEQFF.